This T cell receptor (beta chain) was observed in a study of blood T cell repertoires in COVID-19. Study as a whole: Collection of acute and convalescent COVID-19 samples took place in the United States, Italy and Spain.

CDR3 length: 16 residues. The ends were cut back, 1 base at V and 7 bases at J, with 19 bases in the middle. The germline CDR1 and CDR2 sequences are LGHDT and YNNKEL (reference sequence). Per the original data handling: Cell counts per sample came from amplifying reference gene primers. Profiled with immunoSEQ multiplex PCR; TCRdb holds only in-frame clones, not every one. V, J and clone size are those of that table, while D and trimming were read from the DNA. The sample records approximately 53,000 clones, 90% being singletons. Sequencing was done on a sample of peripheral blood. The chain combines TRBV3-1 (or the pseudogene TRBV3-2) with TRBJ1-2; D is ambiguous. The sequence came from a woman aged 80 or older with acute or convalescent COVID-19. This CDR3 is CASSQGWQAPLGGYTF. In DNA, the CDR3 is TGTGCCAGCAGCCAAGGTTGGCAGGCACCTCTGGGTGGCTACACCTTC.